Listed below are T cell receptor beta chains from one sample, sequenced in a study of Ad26.COV2.S vaccination and SARS-CoV-2 variants. TCRdb's copy holds only in-frame clones and misses some; the assay was immunoSEQ multiplex PCR. Found here are hundreds of thousands of clones, about 89% of them singletons; the top ten hold approximately 1.5%. Sequenced material: peripheral blood, taken in a trial of Ad26.COV2.S vaccine versus placebo. The receptors come from a person aged 18-65 years who received the Ad26.COV2.S COVID-19 vaccine or a placebo. The CDR3 runs from the conserved cysteine through the conserved F or W. The D gene is left open where the match is weak. Rows may omit the clone size; those that give it use once, few, many or a size class.

clone size	V gene	D gene	J gene	CDR3 DNA	CDR3 protein
NA	TRBV6-5	TRBD2	TRBJ2-7	TGTGCCAGCAGTTACTCGAAAGCGGGAGCTGTCGAGCAGTACTTC	CASSYSKAGAVEQYF
NA	TRBV19	NA	TRBJ1-5	TGTGCCAGTAGTATCCAGGGTTACGGCAATCAGCCCCAGCATTTT	CASSIQGYGNQPQHF
few	TRBV7-2	NA	TRBJ2-7	TGTGCCAGCAGCTCTGCGACTAGTTACGAGCAGTACTTC	CASSSATSYEQYF
NA	TRBV10-3	TRBD1	TRBJ1-1	TGTGCCATCAGTGAGACCCCAGGGGGGGGGACTGAAGCTTTCTTT	CAISETPGGGTEAFF
NA	TRBV5-1	NA	TRBJ1-1	TGCGCCAGCAGCCTCACCGGGACGGGGAACACTGAAGCTTTCTTT	CASSLTGTGNTEAFF
NA	TRBV6-2/TRBV6-3	NA	TRBJ2-4	TGTGCCAGCAGTTATCATGGGGATGTATCCGCTTCCAAAAACATTCAGTACTTC	CASSYHGDVSASKNIQYF
NA	TRBV5-6	TRBD2	TRBJ2-7	TGTGCCAGCAGCCGTAGCGGGAGCGATTTCTACGAGCAGTACTTC	CASSRSGSDFYEQYF
NA	TRBV19	NA	TRBJ1-4	TGTGCCAGTAGTATGAACTGGGGAACTAATGAAAAACTGTTTTTT	CASSMNWGTNEKLFF
once	TRBV6-5	NA	TRBJ1-6	TGTGCCAGCAGTTACTCGTCAATATATAATTCACCCCTCCACTTT	CASSYSSIYNSPLHF
NA	TRBV5-1	TRBD2	TRBJ2-7	TGCGCCAGCAGCACCTTACTAGCGGGAGAGAAAGGGGAGCAGTACTTC	CASSTLLAGEKGEQYF
once	TRBV6-2/TRBV6-3	NA	TRBJ2-2	TGTGCCAGCAGTTACTCGAGGACGGGCAACACCGGGGAGCTGTTTTTT	CASSYSRTGNTGELFF
NA	TRBV6-5	NA	TRBJ2-7	TGTGCCAGCAGTTACTCGACAGGAGACTCCTACGAGCAGTACTTC	CASSYSTGDSYEQYF
NA	TRBV2	NA	TRBJ2-3	TGTGCCCGGGGCGCCGGGGGAAGGACGCAGTATTTT	CARGAGGRTQYF
NA	TRBV5-1	NA	TRBJ2-7	TGCGCCAGCAGCTTGGCCGGTACAGGTTCCTACGAGCAGTACTTC	CASSLAGTGSYEQYF
NA	TRBV24-1	NA	TRBJ2-2	TGTGCACGCCCCGGGACAACGAACACCGGGGAGCTGTTTTTT	CARPGTTNTGELFF
once	TRBV3-1/TRBV3-2	NA	TRBJ2-7	TGTGCCAGCAGCCAAGGGTCCGCCTACGAGCAGTACTTC	CASSQGSAYEQYF
few	TRBV6-1	NA	TRBJ1-2	TGTGCCAGCAGTGGTAGTGAGGGCATAGGAGTCTATGGCTACACCTTC	CASSGSEGIGVYGYTF
NA	TRBV5-4	NA	TRBJ2-5	TGTGCCAGCACTTCAAACCAAGAGACCCAGTACTTC	CASTSNQETQYF
NA	TRBV7-9	NA	TRBJ2-5	TGTGCCAGCAGCTTAGAAAGGGCCAAACAAGAGACCCAGTACTTC	CASSLERAKQETQYF
NA	TRBV28	NA	TRBJ1-4	TGTGCCAGCAGTTTATCTGGGGCAGCACTTAGTGAAAAACTGTTTTTT	CASSLSGAALSEKLFF
NA	TRBV21-1	NA	TRBJ1-4	TGTGCCAGCAGCAAATCGGGCCTGGGGGGCGAAAAACTGTTTTTT	CASSKSGLGGEKLFF
NA	TRBV30	NA	TRBJ1-1	TGTGCCTGGATTATTCCGAACACTGAAGCTTTCTTT	CAWIIPNTEAFF
NA	TRBV27	NA	TRBJ1-2	TGTGCCAGCAGTTTATTTGGGGTGGGGACAATAGGTTTCGGAATCCATGGCTACACCTTC	CASSLFGVGTIGFGIHGYTF
NA	TRBV5-4	TRBD1	TRBJ1-1	TGTGCCAGCAGCTTGATTGACAGGGGATACACTGAAGCTTTCTTT	CASSLIDRGYTEAFF
NA	TRBV10-3	NA	TRBJ2-2	TGTGCCATCAGTGAGGTGACAGCTAACACCGGGGAGCTGTTTTTT	CAISEVTANTGELFF
NA	TRBV7-2	TRBD2	TRBJ2-2	TGTGCCAGCAGCTCGACTAGCGGGAGCCCCGGGGAGCTGTTTTTT	CASSSTSGSPGELFF
NA	TRBV13	NA	TRBJ2-5	TGTGCCAGCAGCCCTACCCTTGGGGAGACCCAGTACTTC	CASSPTLGETQYF
NA	TRBV27	NA	TRBJ1-1	TGTGCCAGCAGTTTAGGCCCAGGGAGGTCTGAAGCTTTCTTT	CASSLGPGRSEAFF
NA	TRBV5-1	NA	TRBJ2-2	TGCGCCAGCAGCTTGGGGACGGGACAACCCCCTTCGAACACCGGGGAGCTGTTTTTT	CASSLGTGQPPSNTGELFF
NA	TRBV7-2	NA	TRBJ2-3	TGTGCCAGCAGCTTTAGGGGCACAGATACGCAGTATTTT	CASSFRGTDTQYF
NA	TRBV6-5	NA	TRBJ1-1	TGTGCCAGCAGTTACTCGAGACGGACCGGAGGAGCTTTCTTT	CASSYSRRTGGAFF
NA	TRBV6-5	NA	TRBJ1-4	TGTGCCAGCAGCCGGGACGGTGAAAAACTGTTTTTT	CASSRDGEKLFF
once	TRBV3-1/TRBV3-2	TRBD2	TRBJ2-5	TGTGCCAGCAGCCCGCGGGGGGGTCAAGAGACCCAGTACTTC	CASSPRGGQETQYF
NA	TRBV6-5	NA	TRBJ2-3	TGTGCCAGCAGTCTAATCGGAGGGGATACGCAGTATTTT	CASSLIGGDTQYF
few	TRBV9	NA	TRBJ1-6	TGTGCCAGCAGCGTAGATTATAATTCACCCCTCCACTTT	CASSVDYNSPLHF
NA	TRBV5-8	NA	TRBJ1-4	TGTGCCAGCAGCTTGGATGACGGAACTTGGCCTAATGAAAAACTGTTTTTT	CASSLDDGTWPNEKLFF
NA	TRBV24-1	NA	TRBJ2-1	TGTGCCACCAGTGACTACAGGGGCGGGGGTGAGCAGTTCTTC	CATSDYRGGGEQFF
NA	TRBV4-1	TRBD2	TRBJ2-3	TGCGCCAGCAGCCAAGAAAGGGCAGCTAGCGGGGGGAGCACAGATACGCAGTATTTT	CASSQERAASGGSTDTQYF
NA	TRBV6-5	NA	TRBJ2-2	TGTGCCAGCAGTCCCCTGTGGGAGTCAAGGGGGGAGCTGTTTTTT	CASSPLWESRGELFF
NA	TRBV9	NA	TRBJ2-7	TGTGCCAGCAGCCCCCAAACCCTGGGGGACGGGACCTACGAGCAGTACTTC	CASSPQTLGDGTYEQYF
few	TRBV6-5	NA	TRBJ2-5	TGTGCCAGCAGTTACTACTCCAACGGAGAGACCCAGTACTTC	CASSYYSNGETQYF
NA	TRBV5-6	TRBD2	TRBJ2-5	TGTGCCAGCAGTCCCCGGGGGGGAGAGACCCAGTACTTC	CASSPRGGETQYF
NA	TRBV18	TRBD1	TRBJ2-2	TGTGCCAGCTCACCACCGGGACAGGGGAACACCGGGGAGCTGTTTTTT	CASSPPGQGNTGELFF
NA	TRBV5-6	TRBD1	TRBJ2-1	TGTGCCAGCAGCTTGGTTCCAGGGGGCGATGAGCAGTTCTTC	CASSLVPGGDEQFF